The clone carrying this T cell receptor beta chain was recorded many times. What it binds is unknown. V was cut by 6 bases and J by 10 bases, with 13 bases left in between. CDR1 and CDR2 (germline): MNHEY, SVGAGI. The CDR3 covers 13 residues. This entry belongs to a study of neurological immune-mediated disorders. General study results and limits: Neither clinical nor MRI features showed any association with the multiple sclerosis repertoire cluster, and the authors stated that larger cohorts are needed.

Libraries from sorted cells each used about 990,000 CD4+ or CD8+ T cells. The making of cDNA relied on 5'RACE with 10-nucleotide random UMIs. From the 5' RACE reads, TCRdb called clonotypes with MiXCR, one entry per CDR3 protein. The table includes tens of thousands of distinct CDR3 sequences, 4% detected once. The receptor's source is a woman in her 40s with multiple sclerosis. The chain employs TRBV6-5 and TRBJ1-6; perhaps TRBD1 as D (6 bases). Source material: CD4+ T cells from blood. Written as DNA, the CDR3 is TGTGCCAGCAGGCCGGGACAAAGATCACCCCTCCACTTT. Translation gives CASRPGQRSPLHF.